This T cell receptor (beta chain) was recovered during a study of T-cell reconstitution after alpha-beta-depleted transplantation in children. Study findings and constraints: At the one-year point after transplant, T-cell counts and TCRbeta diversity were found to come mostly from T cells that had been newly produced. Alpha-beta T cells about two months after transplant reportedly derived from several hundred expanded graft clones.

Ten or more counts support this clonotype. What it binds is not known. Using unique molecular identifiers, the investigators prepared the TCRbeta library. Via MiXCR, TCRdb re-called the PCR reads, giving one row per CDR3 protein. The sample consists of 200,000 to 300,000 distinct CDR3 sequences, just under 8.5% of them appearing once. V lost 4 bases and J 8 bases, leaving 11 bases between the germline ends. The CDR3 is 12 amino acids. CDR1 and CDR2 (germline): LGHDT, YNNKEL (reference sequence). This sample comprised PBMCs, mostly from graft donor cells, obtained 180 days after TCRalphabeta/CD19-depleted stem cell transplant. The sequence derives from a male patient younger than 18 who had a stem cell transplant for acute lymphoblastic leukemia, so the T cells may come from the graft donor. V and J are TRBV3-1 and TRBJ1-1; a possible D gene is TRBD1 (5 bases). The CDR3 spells CASSRGTIEAFF. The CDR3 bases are TGTGCCAGCAGCCGAGGGACGATAGAAGCTTTCTTT. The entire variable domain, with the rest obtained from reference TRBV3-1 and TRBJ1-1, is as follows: DTAVSQTPKYLVTQMGNDKSIKCEQNLGHDTMYWYKQDSKKFLKIMFSYNNKELIINETVPNRFSPKSPDKAHLNLHINSLELGDSAVYFCASSRGTIEAFFGQGTRLTVV.